Listed below are T cell receptor beta chains from one sample, sequenced in a study of CD8 T cells in ankylosing spondylitis. MiXCR, run by TCRdb on the 5' RACE reads, gives a single entry per CDR3 protein. The sample consists of approximately 150,000 distinct CDR3 sequences, roughly 44% of them appearing once. Sequencing was performed on synovial fluid, either unsorted or a sorted T cell fraction (not recorded which). These TCRs come from a male donor with ankylosing spondylitis. Each CDR3 is given with its conserved first and last residue. The D gene is left open where the match is weak. Where a row states a size, it is once, few, many or the class of an expanded clone; other rows omit it.

j_call: TRBJ2-6
v_call: TRBV4-1
d_call: -
clone_size: -
cdr3_nt: TGCGCCAGCAGCCTATCGAGGGTTTTTTCTGGGGCCAACGTCCTGACTTTC
cdr3_aa: CASSLSRVFSGANVLTF

j_call: TRBJ1-1
v_call: TRBV7-9
d_call: -
clone_size: -
cdr3_nt: TGTGCCAGCAGAACTTCGACAGCCACTGAAGCTTTCTTT
cdr3_aa: CASRTSTATEAFF

j_call: TRBJ2-5
v_call: TRBV2
d_call: TRBD2
clone_size: -
cdr3_nt: TGTGCCAGCAGTGAAGCGCCTGGCGGGAGAGGCCAAGAGACCCAGTACTTC
cdr3_aa: CASSEAPGGRGQETQYF

j_call: TRBJ2-6
v_call: TRBV6-1
d_call: -
clone_size: -
cdr3_nt: TGTGCCAGCAGTGAATTTCCCTCTGGGGCCAACGTCCTGACTTTC
cdr3_aa: CASSEFPSGANVLTF

j_call: TRBJ2-7
v_call: TRBV4-3
d_call: TRBD2
clone_size: many
cdr3_nt: TGCGCCAGCAGCCAAGGGACTAGCGGGACCTACGAGCAGTACTTC
cdr3_aa: CASSQGTSGTYEQYF

j_call: TRBJ2-1
v_call: TRBV29-1
d_call: TRBD1
clone_size: -
cdr3_nt: TGCAGCGTTTCCCTTGGGGACAGGGATTACAATGAGCAGTTCTTC
cdr3_aa: CSVSLGDRDYNEQFF

j_call: TRBJ2-5
v_call: TRBV3-1
d_call: TRBD2
clone_size: few
cdr3_nt: TGTGCCAGCAGCCAACGGACTAGCGGGGAGCAAGAGACCCAGTACTTC
cdr3_aa: CASSQRTSGEQETQYF

j_call: TRBJ2-5
v_call: TRBV20-1
d_call: -
clone_size: -
cdr3_nt: TGCAGTGCTAGCTGTTGGGAGGAGGAGACCCAGTACTTC
cdr3_aa: CSASCWEEETQYF

j_call: TRBJ2-1
v_call: TRBV20-1
d_call: TRBD2
clone_size: -
cdr3_nt: TGCAGTGCTCCTTCTAGCGGGTTCTACAATGAGCAGTTCTTC
cdr3_aa: CSAPSSGFYNEQFF

j_call: TRBJ2-2
v_call: TRBV18
d_call: TRBD1
clone_size: -
cdr3_nt: TGTGCCAGCTCACACCGACAGGGGAACACCGGGGAGCTGTTTTTT
cdr3_aa: CASSHRQGNTGELFF

j_call: TRBJ2-7
v_call: TRBV4-1
d_call: -
clone_size: -
cdr3_nt: TGCGCCAGCAGCCAAGTTTGGACCTACGAGCAGTACTTC
cdr3_aa: CASSQVWTYEQYF

j_call: TRBJ2-7
v_call: TRBV5-1
d_call: -
clone_size: -
cdr3_nt: TGCGCCAGCAGCTTGGGACGCCGCTACGAGCAGTACTTC
cdr3_aa: CASSLGRRYEQYF

j_call: TRBJ1-2
v_call: TRBV28
d_call: TRBD1
clone_size: -
cdr3_nt: TGTGCCAGCAGTTCTCCACGGACAGGGAACAGACTAAGGGGCTTGTATGGCTACACCTTC
cdr3_aa: CASSSPRTGNRLRGLYGYTF

j_call: TRBJ1-1
v_call: TRBV5-1
d_call: TRBD1
clone_size: -
cdr3_nt: TGCGCCAGCAGCTTGAGCCTAAACAGGGGACACACTGAAGCTTTCTTT
cdr3_aa: CASSLSLNRGHTEAFF

j_call: TRBJ2-7
v_call: TRBV7-2
d_call: TRBD2
clone_size: -
cdr3_nt: TGTGCCAGCAGCTTAGTAGCGGGAGCTCCCCAGCAGTACTTC
cdr3_aa: CASSLVAGAPQQYF

j_call: TRBJ1-1
v_call: TRBV14
d_call: TRBD1
clone_size: -
cdr3_nt: TGTGCCAGCAGCCAAAGGGCCCACAGGGGCCTCCTTATGAACACTGAAGCTTTCTTT
cdr3_aa: CASSQRAHRGLLMNTEAFF

j_call: TRBJ2-1
v_call: TRBV7-8
d_call: -
clone_size: -
cdr3_nt: TGTGCCAGCAGCTCTCAGACTAGTGTGTATGAGCAGTTCTTC
cdr3_aa: CASSSQTSVYEQFF

j_call: TRBJ2-7
v_call: TRBV4-3
d_call: -
clone_size: -
cdr3_nt: TGCGCCAGCAGCCAAGAGACGACGGGTGTCTACGAGCAGTACTTC
cdr3_aa: CASSQETTGVYEQYF

j_call: TRBJ2-7
v_call: TRBV7-2
d_call: -
clone_size: -
cdr3_nt: TGTGCCAGCAGCCCCGCTGACCCGGCCAACGAGCAGTACTTC
cdr3_aa: CASSPADPANEQYF

j_call: TRBJ1-1
v_call: TRBV6-2/TRBV6-3
d_call: TRBD1
clone_size: -
cdr3_nt: TGTGCCAGCAGTTCCTGGGACAGGGATAACACTGAAGCTTTCTTT
cdr3_aa: CASSSWDRDNTEAFF

j_call: TRBJ2-2
v_call: TRBV11-2
d_call: TRBD2
clone_size: -
cdr3_nt: TGTGCCAGCAGCTTATTCCCCGGGCTAGCGGGGGGCGCGAACACCGGGGAGCTGTTTTTT
cdr3_aa: CASSLFPGLAGGANTGELFF

j_call: TRBJ2-1
v_call: TRBV9
d_call: -
clone_size: once
cdr3_nt: TGTGCCAGCAGCGCCCCACTAGGAGGTGAGCAGTTCTTC
cdr3_aa: CASSAPLGGEQFF